This T cell receptor (beta chain) was documented in a study of CD8+ T cells in alopecia areata. RNA was isolated and reverse transcribed to cDNA, the sequencing template. Sequenced by immunoSEQ multiplex PCR; TCRdb stores in-frame clones only, minus some. The repertoire holds roughly 150,000 clones, 55% to 65% seen once, with under 5.5% in the top ten. Study outcomes and limitations: Scalp repertoires also include resident alphabeta T cells from normal skin. Clonality exceeded that of normal scalp in lesional scalp, most notably in alopecia totalis/universalis. TCRs were shared less clearly across patients than in mice, possibly for HLA-related reasons.

Comment on this clone: The antigen is not known.

The CDR3 totals 12 residues. V shed 1 base and J shed 5 bases, with 8 bases lying between them. Germline CDR1 SQVTM, CDR2 ANQGSEA. The researchers isolated CD4+ and CD8+ T cells from PBMCs by sorting. The sequence was collected from a human donor in good health. Input material: CD4+ T cells sorted from blood. J is TRBJ1-2 and V is TRBV29-1; D uncertain. Written as DNA, the CDR3 is TGCAGCGTTGAAGGTGACGGTTATGGCTACACCTTC. Protein product: CSVEGDGYGYTF.